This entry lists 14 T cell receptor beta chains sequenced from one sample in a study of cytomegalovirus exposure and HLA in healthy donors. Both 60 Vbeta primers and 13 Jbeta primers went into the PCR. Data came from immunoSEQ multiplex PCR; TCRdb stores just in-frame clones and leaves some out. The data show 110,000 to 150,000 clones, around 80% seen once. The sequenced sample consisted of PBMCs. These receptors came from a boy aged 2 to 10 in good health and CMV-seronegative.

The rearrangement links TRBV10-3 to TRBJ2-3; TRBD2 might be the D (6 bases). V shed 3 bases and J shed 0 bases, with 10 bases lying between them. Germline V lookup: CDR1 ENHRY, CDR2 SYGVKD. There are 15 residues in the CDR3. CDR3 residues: CAISDPRESTDTQYF. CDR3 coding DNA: TGTGCCATCAGTGACCCCCGGGAGAGCACAGATACGCAGTATTTT.

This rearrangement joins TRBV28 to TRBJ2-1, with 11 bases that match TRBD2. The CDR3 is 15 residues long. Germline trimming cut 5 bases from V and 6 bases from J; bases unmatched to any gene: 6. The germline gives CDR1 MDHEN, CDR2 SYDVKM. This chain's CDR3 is CASSELAGVINEQFF. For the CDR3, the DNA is TGTGCCAGCAGTGAACTAGCGGGAGTGATCAATGAGCAGTTCTTC.

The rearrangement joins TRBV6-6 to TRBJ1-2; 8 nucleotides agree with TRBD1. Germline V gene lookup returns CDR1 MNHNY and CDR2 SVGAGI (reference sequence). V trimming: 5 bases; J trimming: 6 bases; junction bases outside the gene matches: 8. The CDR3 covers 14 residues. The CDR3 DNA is TGTGCCAGCAGTCCCGACAGGGGAAAGGATGGCTACACCTTC. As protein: CASSPDRGKDGYTF.

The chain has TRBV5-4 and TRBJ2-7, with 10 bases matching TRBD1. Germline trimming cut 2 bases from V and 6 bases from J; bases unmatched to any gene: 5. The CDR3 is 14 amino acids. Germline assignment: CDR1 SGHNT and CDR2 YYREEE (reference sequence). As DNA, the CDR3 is TGTGCCAGCAGCTTCGCGACAGGGGGCTCCGAGCAGTACTTC. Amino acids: CASSFATGGSEQYF.

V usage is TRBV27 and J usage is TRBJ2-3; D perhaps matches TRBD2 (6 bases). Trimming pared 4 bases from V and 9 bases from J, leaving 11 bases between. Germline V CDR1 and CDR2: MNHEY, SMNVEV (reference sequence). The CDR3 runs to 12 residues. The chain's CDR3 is CASSSGGDTQYF. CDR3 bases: TGTGCCAGCAGTTCCGGGGGAGACACGCAGTATTTT.

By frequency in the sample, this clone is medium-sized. The DNA for the CDR3 is TGTGCCACCACCAGGACAGGACAGACAGATACGCAGTATTTT. It yields the protein CATTRTGQTDTQYF. The V gene is TRBV6-6, the J gene TRBJ2-3, with TRBD1 identical over 7 bases. CDR1 is MNHNY and CDR2 is SVGAGI in the germline V gene (reference sequence). V dropped 10 bases and J dropped 3; count of bases not matched to a gene: 10. The CDR3 covers 14 residues.

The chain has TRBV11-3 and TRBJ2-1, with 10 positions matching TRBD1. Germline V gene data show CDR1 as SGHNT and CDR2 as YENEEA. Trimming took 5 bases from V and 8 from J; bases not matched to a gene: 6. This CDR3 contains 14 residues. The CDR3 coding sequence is TGTGCCAGCAGCGAGGGACAGGGGTACGATGAGCAGTTCTTC. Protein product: CASSEGQGYDEQFF.

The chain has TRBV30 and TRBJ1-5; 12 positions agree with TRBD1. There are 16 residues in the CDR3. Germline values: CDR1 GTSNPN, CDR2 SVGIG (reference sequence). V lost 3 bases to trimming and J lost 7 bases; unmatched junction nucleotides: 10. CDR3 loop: CAWSHPGTGGRQPQHF. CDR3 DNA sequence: TGTGCCTGGAGCCACCCCGGGACAGGGGGCAGGCAGCCCCAGCATTTT.

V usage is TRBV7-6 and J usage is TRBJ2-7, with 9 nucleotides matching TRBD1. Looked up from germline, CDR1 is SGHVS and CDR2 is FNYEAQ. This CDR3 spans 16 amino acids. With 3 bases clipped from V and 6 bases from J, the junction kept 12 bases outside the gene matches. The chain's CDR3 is CASSFLAGVQGAEQYF. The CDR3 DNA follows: TGTGCCAGCAGCTTCCTCGCCGGGGTACAGGGGGCCGAGCAGTACTTC. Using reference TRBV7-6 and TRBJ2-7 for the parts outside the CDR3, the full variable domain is GAGVSQSPRYKVTKRGQDVALRCDPISGHVSLYWYRQALGQGPEFLTYFNYEAQQDKSGLPNDRFSAERPEGSISTLTIQRTEQRDSAMYRCASSFLAGVQGAEQYFGPGTRLTVT.

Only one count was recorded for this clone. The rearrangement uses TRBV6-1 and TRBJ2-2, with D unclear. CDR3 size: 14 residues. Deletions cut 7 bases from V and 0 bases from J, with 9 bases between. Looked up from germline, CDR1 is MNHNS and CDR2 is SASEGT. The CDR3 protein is CASNNSPNTGELFF. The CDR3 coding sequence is TGTGCCAGCAATAACAGCCCGAACACCGGGGAGCTGTTTTTT.

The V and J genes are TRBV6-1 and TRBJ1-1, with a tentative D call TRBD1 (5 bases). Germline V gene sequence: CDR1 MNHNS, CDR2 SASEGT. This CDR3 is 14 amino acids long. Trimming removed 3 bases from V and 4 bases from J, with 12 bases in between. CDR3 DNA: TGTGCCAGCAGTGATGGGGGGGATCTCACTGAAGCTTTCTTT. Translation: CASSDGGDLTEAFF.

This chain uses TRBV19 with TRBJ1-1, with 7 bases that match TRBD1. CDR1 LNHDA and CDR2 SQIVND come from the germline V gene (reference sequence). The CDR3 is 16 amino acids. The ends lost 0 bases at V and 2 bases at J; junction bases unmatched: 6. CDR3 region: CASSIDPRQGNTEAFF. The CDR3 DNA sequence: TGTGCCAGTAGTATAGATCCCAGACAGGGCAACACTGAAGCTTTCTTT.

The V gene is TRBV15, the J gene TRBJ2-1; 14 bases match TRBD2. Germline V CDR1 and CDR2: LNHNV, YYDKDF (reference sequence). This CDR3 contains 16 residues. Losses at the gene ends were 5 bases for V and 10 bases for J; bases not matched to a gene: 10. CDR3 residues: CATSGRLAGGPGEQFF. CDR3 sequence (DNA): TGTGCCACCAGCGGAAGACTAGCGGGAGGGCCCGGCGAGCAGTTCTTC.

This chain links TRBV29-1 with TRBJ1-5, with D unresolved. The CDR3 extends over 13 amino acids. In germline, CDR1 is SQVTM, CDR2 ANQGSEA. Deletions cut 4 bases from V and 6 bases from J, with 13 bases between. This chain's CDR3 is CSVVMQVGQPQHF. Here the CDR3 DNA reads TGCAGCGTTGTTATGCAGGTGGGTCAGCCCCAGCATTTT.